This TCR beta chain comes out of a study of OX40 agonist ivuxolimab in advanced cancers. Across the whole study: Six ivuxolimab dose levels, 0.01 to 10 mg/kg, were given intravenously every 2 weeks. In three patients, partial responses were observed, one with hepatocellular carcinoma and two with cutaneous melanoma. Study observations and caveats: CD4+ T cells averaged fewer expanded clones than CD8+ T cells. By week 6 at 0.1 to 3.0 mg/kg, blood CD4+ and CD8+ T cells had expanded clonally.

A word on this clone: The antigen is not known.

Only in-frame clones appear in the TCRdb table, and some are missing; sequencing was by immunoSEQ multiplex PCR. This table holds more than 65,000 clones, roughly 90% found once. CDR3 length: 14 residues. CDR1 is SGHAT, CDR2 FQDESV, per germline (reference sequence). V was clipped by 1 base and J by 2 bases, with 9 bases between them. This sequence originates from an adult with an advanced solid tumor such as melanoma, head and neck, liver or kidney cancer. The sample consisted of CD4+ or CD8+ T cells sorted from blood, taken in a trial of the OX40 agonist ivuxolimab. The genes are TRBV11-1 and TRBJ2-7; the D gene is possibly TRBD1 (6 bases). This chain's CDR3 is CASSLGQAAYEQYF. The CDR3 DNA follows: TGTGCCAGCAGCTTAGGACAGGCCGCCTACGAGCAGTACTTC. Supplemented by reference TRBV11-1 and TRBJ2-7, the full variable domain reads EAEVAQSPRYKITEKSQAVAFWCDPISGHATLYWYRQILGQGPELLVQFQDESVVDDSQLPKDRFSAERLKGVDSTLKIQPAELGDSAMYLCASSLGQAAYEQYFGPGTRLTVT.